What follows are 21 T cell receptor beta chains derived from one specimen sequenced in a study of OX40 agonist ivuxolimab in advanced cancers. Measured with immunoSEQ multiplex PCR; TCRdb has only the in-frame clones, and not every one. The repertoire holds around 65,000 clones, with about 91% as singletons. The sequencing used CD4+ or CD8+ T cells sorted from blood, collected in a trial of the OX40 agonist ivuxolimab. These receptors came from an adult with an advanced solid tumor such as melanoma, head and neck, liver or kidney cancer.

The chain couples TRBV19 to TRBJ2-7; D uncertain. This CDR3 contains 12 residues. CDR1 is LNHDA and CDR2 is SQIVND in the germline V gene (reference sequence). V was cut by 2 bases and J by 4 bases, with 6 bases left in between. The CDR3 reads CASSIWGYEQYF. CDR3 in DNA: TGTGCCAGTAGTATATGGGGATACGAGCAGTACTTC. The variable domain in full, completed from reference TRBV19 and TRBJ2-7, reads DGGITQSPKYLFRKEGQNVTLSCEQNLNHDAMYWYRQDPGQGLRLIYYSQIVNDFQKGDIAEGYSVSREKKESFPLTVTSAQKNPTAFYLCASSIWGYEQYFGPGTRLTVT.

This chain connects TRBV9 to TRBJ1-5, with D unresolved. This CDR3 has 15 residues. Germline loops: CDR1 SGDLS, CDR2 YYNGEE. With 0 bases removed from V and 1 base from J, the gap between germline ends came to 8 bases. The CDR3: CASSVDGLSNQPQHF. The CDR3 DNA sequence: TGTGCCAGCAGCGTAGACGGACTAAGCAATCAGCCCCAGCATTTT. The full variable domain, in which reference TRBV9 and TRBJ1-5 provide the parts outside the CDR3, is DSGVTQTPKHLITATGQRVTLRCSPRSGDLSVYWYQQSLDQGLQFLIQYYNGEERAKGNILERFSAQQFPDLHSELNLSSLELGDSALYFCASSVDGLSNQPQHFGDGTRLSIL.

The rearrangement joins TRBV4-3 to TRBJ2-1, with 13 nucleotides matching TRBD2. The CDR3 is 17 residues long. After removal of 0 bases from V and 8 bases from J, the junction contained 7 bases not matched to a gene. Germline CDR1 is LGHNA and CDR2 is YSLEER. The CDR3 bases are TGCGCCAGCAGCCAAGATCAGGGACTAGCGGGATTCGATGAGCAGTTCTTC. It specifies CASSQDQGLAGFDEQFF.

The gene calls are TRBV5-5 and TRBJ2-1; D is ambiguous. Trimming left V 2 bases short and J 5 bases short, with 14 bases between. The CDR3 runs to 15 residues. Germline CDR1 is SGHKS and CDR2 is YYEKEE (reference sequence). CDR3 nucleotides: TGTGCCAGCAGCTTCGGGCGTGGTGGGAACAATGAGCAGTTCTTC. As protein: CASSFGRGGNNEQFF. The full variable domain, completed using reference TRBV5-5 and TRBJ2-1, is DAGVTQSPTHLIKTRGQQVTLRCSPISGHKSVSWYQQVLGQGPQFIFQYYEKEERGRGNFPDRFSARQFPNYSSELNVNALLLGDSALYLCASSFGRGGNNEQFFGPGTRLTVL.

The chain has TRBV5-1 and TRBJ2-7; 9 nucleotides align to TRBD1. CDR3 size: 14 residues. The junction had 2 bases not matched to a gene; V was cut back by 3 bases and J by 1 base. Per germline, CDR1 SGHRS and CDR2 YFSETQ. The CDR3 region has the DNA TGCGCCAGCAGCTGGACAGGGGCTTCCTACGAGCAGTACTTC. Its protein is CASSWTGASYEQYF.

J is TRBJ1-5 and V is TRBV5-6; no clear D. This CDR3 spans 14 amino acids. V gave up 0 bases and J gave up 7 bases, with 11 bases separating them. Germline CDR1 and CDR2: SGHDT and YYEEEE. The DNA for the CDR3 is TGTGCCAGCAGCTTGGCGGGAGGGCAACAGCCCCAGCATTTT. Translation gives CASSLAGGQQPQHF.

The chain joins TRBV5-8 to TRBJ2-7; D possibly matches TRBD1 or TRBD2 (5 bases each). Germline values: CDR1 SGHTS, CDR2 YDEGEE. The ends were cut back, 4 bases at V and 3 bases at J, with 17 bases in the middle. The CDR3 has 15 amino acids. CDR3 region: CASSPGPPLSYEQYF. The CDR3 DNA sequence: TGTGCCAGCAGCCCGGGGCCGCCACTCAGCTACGAGCAGTACTTC.

This clone appeared a single time. This chain joins TRBV19 and TRBJ2-1, with 8 bases that match TRBD2. With V trimmed by 8 bases and J by 6 bases, 12 bases remained unmatched. This CDR3 spans 15 amino acids. CDR1 is LNHDA, CDR2 SQIVND, per germline (reference sequence). The CDR3 here is CASDQPGGGSNEQFF. The CDR3 nucleotides are TGTGCCAGTGATCAACCGGGGGGGGGTTCCAATGAGCAGTTCTTC.

The chain recombines TRBV11-2 with TRBJ2-3, with 9 bases fitting TRBD1. Unmatched junction bases numbered 9, after V lost 5 bases and J lost 6 bases. The CDR3 totals 15 residues. The germline CDR1 and CDR2 sequences are SGHAT and FQNNGV. The CDR3 here is CASSPPGTGLDTQYF. The CDR3 nucleotides are TGTGCCAGCAGCCCCCCCGGGACAGGGTTGGATACGCAGTATTTT.

The V gene is TRBV12-5, the J gene TRBJ2-7; TRBD1 agrees at 7 bases. The germline gives CDR1 LGHNT, CDR2 FRNRAP. CDR3 length equals 16 residues. Losses at the gene ends were 6 bases for V and 7 bases for J; bases not matched to a gene: 18. The CDR3 nucleotides read TGTGCTAGTGGGCGGAATTATGGGACAGCGTTTCTGGAGCAGTACTTC. Translating gives CASGRNYGTAFLEQYF.

J is TRBJ2-3 and V is TRBV5-6; 8 bases are a match to TRBD2. The CDR3 sequence is 13 residues long. The J segment lost 4 bases and the V segment lost 7 bases, leaving 5 bases of the junction unmatched. Germline assignment: CDR1 SGHDT and CDR2 YYEEEE. CDR3 protein: CASSAGVSDTQYF. The CDR3 DNA reads as TGTGCCAGCTCAGCGGGAGTATCAGATACGCAGTATTTT.

This clone was observed once. The chain joins TRBV5-1 to TRBJ1-1; TRBD1 aligns across 8 bases. The CDR3 runs to 16 residues. In germline, CDR1 is SGHRS, CDR2 YFSETQ. V lost 2 bases and J lost 0; bases outside the gene matches: 6. This CDR3 reads CASSLKMGQVNTEAFF. The CDR3 DNA is TGCGCCAGCAGCTTAAAAATGGGACAGGTGAACACTGAAGCTTTCTTT.

CDR3 coding DNA: TGCGCCAGCAGCCCCTGGACAGGGACGGACGAGCAGTACTTC. It is translated as CASSPWTGTDEQYF. The chain uses TRBV4-1 and TRBJ2-7; 8 nucleotides line up with TRBD1. The CDR3 runs 14 residues. The V gene's germline CDR1 is MGHRA and CDR2 YSYEKL. V lost 4 bases, J lost 5 bases, and 7 bases stayed unmatched.

The gene calls are TRBV6-5 and TRBJ2-5; TRBD1 matches at 11 bases. Unmatched junction bases numbered 9, after V lost 4 bases and J lost 5 bases. This CDR3 has 16 residues. The germline CDR1 and CDR2 sequences are MNHEY and SVGAGI. The CDR3 DNA reads TGTGCCAGCAGTTTTTTAGGACAGGGGGCCTGGGAGACCCAGTACTTC. Protein: CASSFLGQGAWETQYF.

This sequence joins TRBV27 and TRBJ2-3; 7 bases agree with TRBD1. The CDR3 is 17 residues long. After removal of 8 bases from V and 0 bases from J, the junction contained 14 bases not matched to a gene. Per the germline V gene, CDR1 is MNHEY and CDR2 is SMNVEV (reference sequence). The CDR3 here is CASQRTGVPLSTDTQYF. As DNA, the CDR3 is TGTGCCAGCCAAAGAACAGGGGTCCCATTAAGCACAGATACGCAGTATTTT.

V is TRBV19 and J is TRBJ2-1, with 11 bases identical to TRBD1. The CDR3 length is 14 residues. Per the germline V gene, CDR1 is LNHDA and CDR2 is SQIVND (reference sequence). With 10 bases clipped from V and 4 bases from J, the junction kept 6 bases outside the gene matches. The CDR3 loop reads CATSGDRGYNEQFF. DNA of the CDR3: TGTGCCACCTCGGGGGACAGGGGGTACAATGAGCAGTTCTTC.

The chain uses TRBV7-9 and TRBJ2-1; TRBD1 agrees at 7 bases. Unmatched junction bases numbered 4, after V lost 4 bases and J lost 1 base. Germline V gene data show CDR1 as SEHNR and CDR2 as FQNEAQ (reference sequence). The CDR3 contains 15 residues. The CDR3 reads CASSYRTGSYNEQFF. CDR3 nucleotide sequence: TGTGCCAGCAGCTATCGGACAGGATCCTACAATGAGCAGTTCTTC.

The chain has TRBV5-1 and TRBJ1-2; D may be TRBD1 (5 bases). The ends were cut back, 1 base at V and 2 bases at J, with 12 bases in the middle. Looked up from germline, CDR1 is SGHRS and CDR2 is YFSETQ. The CDR3 is 15 amino acids. The CDR3 sequence: CASSLWGEGNYGYTF. The CDR3 coding sequence is TGCGCCAGCAGCTTGTGGGGAGAGGGGAACTATGGCTACACCTTC.

The V call is TRBV6-6, the J call TRBJ1-2; 9 bases fit TRBD1. From germline, CDR1 is MNHNY and CDR2 SVGAGI (reference sequence). With V trimmed by 8 bases and J by 7 bases, 11 bases remained unmatched. CDR3 length: 14 amino acids. CDR3 amino acids: CASAYRGQNSGYTF. The CDR3 bases are TGTGCCAGCGCCTACAGGGGGCAAAATAGTGGCTACACCTTC.

The rearrangement uses TRBV5-4 and TRBJ2-3; D is uncertain. The CDR3 covers 14 residues. V shed 0 bases and J shed 2 bases, with 7 bases lying between them. Germline-derived CDR1 and CDR2 are SGHNT and YYREEE (reference sequence). The CDR3 reads CASSLASDTDTQYF. CDR3 nucleotide sequence: TGTGCCAGCAGCTTGGCGTCTGACACAGATACGCAGTATTTT.

V is TRBV4-1 and J is TRBJ2-1; 7 bases are shared with TRBD1. The junction had 9 bases not matched to a gene; V was cut back by 7 bases and J by 3 bases. The CDR3 extends over 15 amino acids. The germline gives CDR1 MGHRA, CDR2 YSYEKL. The CDR3 nucleotides are TGCGCCAGCACCACGACAGGGCTGGGCTACAATGAGCAGTTCTTC. It encodes CASTTTGLGYNEQFF.